This T cell receptor (beta chain) was identified during a study of shared clonotypes between healthy human individuals. Overall study findings and caveats: Few donors limited the genetic and exposure-history diversity represented.

Assay runs were performed at deep level. Unsorted PBMC samples were amplified in replicate PCRs containing roughly 300 ng DNA, about 30,000 T cell genomes. Authors' processing steps: Owing to the provision of junction-only sequences devoid of quality scores by immunoSEQ, filtering differed. Method: immunoSEQ multiplex PCR; TCRdb's copy keeps in-frame clones and lacks some. The V and J calls and clone size are taken from that table; D and trimming were inferred from the DNA. The data hold roughly 500,000 clones, with approximately 82% observed a single time. Details on this clone: Its antigen is currently unknown. A far larger clone is one nucleotide away, so this likely arose from a read error.

V shed 8 bases and J shed 6 bases, with 16 bases lying between them. Germline assignment: CDR1 SQVTM and CDR2 ANQGSEA. This CDR3 spans 12 amino acids. The receptor comes from a woman aged 40 to 50 in good health. Some clones in this sample may be carry-over from other donors' samples. Sequencing was done on a sample of PBMCs. This rearrangement joins TRBV29-1 to TRBJ1-2; D gene uncertain. DNA for the CDR3: TGCAGCCCCGAAATGGTCCCCAATGGCTACACCTTC. It yields the protein CSPEMVPNGYTF.